This T cell receptor beta chain was profiled in a study of T cells in Graves' hyperthyroidism and ophthalmopathy. General study findings and limits: Most clonotypes expanded in thyroid above 0.001 were likewise present in blood.

Exclusion followed for patients with uncontrolled infection, other autoimmune disease, pregnancy or lactation. This sample holds PBMCs from approximately 9 ml fresh peripheral blood. This clonotype was seen ten or more times. The antigen is not known. V was cut by 7 bases and J by 7 bases, with 14 bases left in between. The germline V gene has CDR1 WSHSY and CDR2 SAAADI. The CDR3 spans 13 residues. What was amplified from RNA transcripts were TCR beta CDR3 regions. The HTBI primer set was used in a first-round RT-PCR of the TCR CDR3. From the multiplex PCR reads, TCRdb called clonotypes with MiXCR, one entry per CDR3 protein. The sample has 450,000 to 650,000 distinct CDR3 sequences, more than 13% seen once.

Sequenced sample: blood. This receptor was taken from a woman in her late teens or twenties with Graves' ophthalmopathy. V usage is TRBV10-2 and J usage is TRBJ2-1; D gene ambiguous. The CDR3, as DNA: TGCGCCAGCATTCTGGTGGGTAAAAATGAGCAGTTCTTC. Its translation is CASILVGKNEQFF.